Sequencing of this TCR beta chain was carried out in a study of cytomegalovirus exposure and HLA in healthy donors. Both 60 Vbeta primers and 13 Jbeta primers went into the PCR. Profiled with immunoSEQ multiplex PCR; TCRdb holds only in-frame clones, not every one. The sample shows around 150,000 clones, 60% to 80% of them seen only once. The V gene's germline CDR1 is GTSNPN and CDR2 SVGIG (reference sequence). V lost 4 bases, J lost 6 bases, and 19 bases lay in between. The CDR3 length is 15 residues. On this clone itself: Its antigen is unknown.

Points from the study as a whole: After further analysis at a later stage, roughly 16,000 TCR beta sequences were associated with HLA alleles at 0.05 false discovery rate.

The gene calls are TRBV30 and TRBJ2-1, with D maybe TRBD1 (6 bases). The sequencing input was PBMCs. The receptor comes from a man in his 60s in good health and CMV-seronegative. The CDR3 loop is CAWTRRGIRGNEQFF. CDR3 nucleotide sequence: TGTGCCTGGACCCGTAGGGGCATCAGGGGCAATGAGCAGTTCTTC.